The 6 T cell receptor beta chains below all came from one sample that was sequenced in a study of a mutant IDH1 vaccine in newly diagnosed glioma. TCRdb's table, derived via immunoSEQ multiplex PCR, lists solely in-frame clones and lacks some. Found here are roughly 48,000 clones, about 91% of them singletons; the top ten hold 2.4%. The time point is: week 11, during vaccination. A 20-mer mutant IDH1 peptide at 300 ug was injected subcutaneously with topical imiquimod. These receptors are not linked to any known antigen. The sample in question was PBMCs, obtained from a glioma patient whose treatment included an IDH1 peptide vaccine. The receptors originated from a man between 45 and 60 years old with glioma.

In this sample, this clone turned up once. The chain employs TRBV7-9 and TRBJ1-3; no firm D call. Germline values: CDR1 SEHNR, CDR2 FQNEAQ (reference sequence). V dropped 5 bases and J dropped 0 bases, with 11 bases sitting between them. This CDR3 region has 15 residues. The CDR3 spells CASSRGEFSGNTIYF. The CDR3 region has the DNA TGTGCCAGCAGCCGTGGGGAGTTCTCTGGAAACACCATATATTTT. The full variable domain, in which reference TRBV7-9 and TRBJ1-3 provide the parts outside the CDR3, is DTGVSQNPRHKITKRGQNVTFRCDPISEHNRLYWYRQTLGQGPEFLTYFQNEAQLEKSRLLSDRFSAERPKGSFSTLEIQRTEQGDSAMYLCASSRGEFSGNTIYFGEGSWLTVV.

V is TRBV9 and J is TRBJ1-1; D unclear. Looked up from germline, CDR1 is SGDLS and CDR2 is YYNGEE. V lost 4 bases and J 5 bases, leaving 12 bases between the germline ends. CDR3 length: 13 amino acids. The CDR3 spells CASSQGGRTEAFF. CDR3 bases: TGTGCCAGCAGCCAAGGTGGGAGGACTGAAGCTTTCTTT.

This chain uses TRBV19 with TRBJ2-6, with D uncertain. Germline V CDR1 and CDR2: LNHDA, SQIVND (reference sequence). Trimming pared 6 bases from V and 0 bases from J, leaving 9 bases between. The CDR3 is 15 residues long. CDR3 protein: CASRPQRSGANVLTF. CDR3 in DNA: TGTGCCAGTAGGCCACAGCGCTCTGGGGCCAACGTCCTGACTTTC.

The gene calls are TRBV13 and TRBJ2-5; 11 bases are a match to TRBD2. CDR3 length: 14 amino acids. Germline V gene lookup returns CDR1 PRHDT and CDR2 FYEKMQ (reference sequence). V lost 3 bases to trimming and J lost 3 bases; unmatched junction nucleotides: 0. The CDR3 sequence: CASSFSGGEETQYF. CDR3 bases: TGTGCCAGCAGCTTTAGCGGGGGGGAAGAGACCCAGTACTTC.

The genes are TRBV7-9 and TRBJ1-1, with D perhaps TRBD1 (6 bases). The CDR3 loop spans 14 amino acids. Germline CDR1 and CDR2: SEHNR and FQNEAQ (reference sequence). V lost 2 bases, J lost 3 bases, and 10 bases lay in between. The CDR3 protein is CASSLPGVDTEAFF. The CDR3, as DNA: TGTGCCAGCAGCTTACCAGGGGTGGACACTGAAGCTTTCTTT.

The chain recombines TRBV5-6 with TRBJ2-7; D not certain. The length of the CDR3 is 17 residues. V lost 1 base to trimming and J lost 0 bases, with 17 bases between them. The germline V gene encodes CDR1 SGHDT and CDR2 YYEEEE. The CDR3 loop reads CASSLLSRRLSSYEQYF. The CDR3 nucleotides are TGTGCCAGCAGCTTGCTCTCGCGACGGTTAAGCTCCTACGAGCAGTACTTC.